The source of this TCR beta chain is a study of cytomegalovirus exposure and HLA in healthy donors. About the research overall: The roughly 120 validation repertoires were reported in a later analysis to have been generated on the same platform as the roughly 680 first-cohort repertoires. Overall study results and limits: Reports showed the classifier diagnosing cytomegalovirus status with high specificity and sensitivity.

The study drew the donors from its approximately 110-subject validation cohort, separate from the roughly 700-subject first cohort. TCRdb's table, derived via immunoSEQ multiplex PCR, lists solely in-frame clones and lacks some. The sample has more than 150,000 clones; more than 75% are singletons. On this clone itself: Its specificity is unknown.

V dropped 4 bases and J dropped 6; count of bases not matched to a gene: 9. This CDR3 is 15 amino acids long. CDR1 and CDR2 (germline): SGHTA, FQGNSA. The sequence was obtained from a man aged 18-30 years in good health and CMV-seronegative. The chain recombines TRBV7-2 with TRBJ2-1; 7 bases agree with TRBD2. Sequencing input: PBMCs. The CDR3 protein is CASSSPSGAPNEQFF. The CDR3 DNA reads TGTGCCAGCAGCTCGCCCAGCGGGGCGCCCAATGAGCAGTTCTTC.